This TCR beta chain comes out of a study of CD8+CD57+ T cells in acquired aplastic anemia. Study at large: Sorted CD4+ and CD8+ cells yielded 2.5 to 3.5 ug of DNA on average. General observations from the study: Patients and controls had CD8+ Simpson's diversity values that were not significantly distinct. Common to patients and controls were twenty-nine CD8+ CDR3 sequences.

TCR beta VDJ and CDR3 were profiled, and genomic DNA was the template. TCRdb re-called the reads with MiXCR, one entry per CDR3 protein. The sample includes about 290,000 distinct CDR3 sequences, 50% to 65% seen only once; the top ten take roughly 1.3%. Previously, flow cytometry had revealed CD8+CD57+ cell expansion in the patients chosen for sequencing. Patients had undergone no therapy by the time their blood was sampled. About this clonotype itself: Its antigen is still unknown.

This clonotype was obtained from a human donor with aplastic anemia. The sequenced material came from sorted CD4+, CD8+, or CD8+CD57+ T cells (not recorded which) from PBMCs.

CDR3 residues: CASSVGRGQTQYF. CDR3 sequence (DNA): TGTGCCAGCAGCGTAGGCCGTGGACAGACCCAGTACTTC. This chain uses TRBV9 with TRBJ2-5; D call uncertain. V was pared by 0 bases and J by 6 bases, with 9 bases between. The V gene's germline CDR1 is SGDLS and CDR2 YYNGEE. The CDR3 is made up of 13 amino acids.